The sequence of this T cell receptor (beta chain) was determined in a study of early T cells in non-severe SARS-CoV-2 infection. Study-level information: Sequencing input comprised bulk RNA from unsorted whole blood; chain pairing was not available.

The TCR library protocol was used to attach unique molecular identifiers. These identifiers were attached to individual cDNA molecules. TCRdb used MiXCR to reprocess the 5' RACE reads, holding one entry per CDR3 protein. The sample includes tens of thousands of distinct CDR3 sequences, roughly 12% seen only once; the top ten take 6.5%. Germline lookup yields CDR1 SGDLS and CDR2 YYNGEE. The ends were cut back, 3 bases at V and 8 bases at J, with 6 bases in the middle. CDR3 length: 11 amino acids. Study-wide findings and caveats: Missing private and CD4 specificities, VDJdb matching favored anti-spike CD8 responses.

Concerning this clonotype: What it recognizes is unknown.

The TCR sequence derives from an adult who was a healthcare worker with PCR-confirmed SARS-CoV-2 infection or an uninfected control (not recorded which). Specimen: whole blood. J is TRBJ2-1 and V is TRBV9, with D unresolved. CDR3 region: CASSESHEQFF. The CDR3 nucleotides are TGTGCCAGCAGCGAGTCGCATGAGCAGTTCTTC.